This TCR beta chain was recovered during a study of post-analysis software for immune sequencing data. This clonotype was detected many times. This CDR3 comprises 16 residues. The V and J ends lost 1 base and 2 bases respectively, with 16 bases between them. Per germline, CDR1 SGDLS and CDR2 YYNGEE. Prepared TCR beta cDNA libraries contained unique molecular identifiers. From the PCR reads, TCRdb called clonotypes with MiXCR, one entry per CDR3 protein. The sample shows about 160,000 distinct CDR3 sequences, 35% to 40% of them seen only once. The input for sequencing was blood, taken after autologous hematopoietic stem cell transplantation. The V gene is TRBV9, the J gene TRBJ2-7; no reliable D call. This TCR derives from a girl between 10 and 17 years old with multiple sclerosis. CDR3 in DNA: TGTGCCAGCAGCGTAACGAGCAAGGCCCAACCCTACGAGCAGTACTTC. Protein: CASSVTSKAQPYEQYF.